This is a list of T cell receptor beta chains from one sample in a study of cytomegalovirus exposure and HLA in healthy donors. The method was immunoSEQ multiplex PCR; TCRdb's version includes in-frame clones alone and lacks a portion of them. The table has some 150,000 clones, 80% to 85% seen once; the top ten hold over 1.5%. What was sequenced was PBMCs. These receptors came from a woman in her late teens or twenties in good health and CMV-seronegative. Both conserved end residues are part of each CDR3. D genes are given only for firm matches. Size is stated for part of the rows, as once, few or many counts, or as a class when the clone is expanded.

j_call: TRBJ2-7
v_call: TRBV5-1
clone_size: NA
d_call: TRBD1
cdr3_nt: TGCGCCAGCAGCCGGGACAGGAGCTCCTACGAGCAGTACTTC
cdr3_aa: CASSRDRSSYEQYF

j_call: TRBJ1-3
v_call: TRBV7-2
clone_size: NA
d_call: TRBD1
cdr3_nt: TGTGCCAGCAGCTCACCTACAGGGGGCGCCGCGGGAAACACCATATATTTT
cdr3_aa: CASSSPTGGAAGNTIYF

j_call: TRBJ1-1
v_call: TRBV2
clone_size: few
d_call: NA
cdr3_nt: TGTGCCAGCAGTCTGAATGTCGGGAGGGGGACTGAAGCTTTCTTT
cdr3_aa: CASSLNVGRGTEAFF

j_call: TRBJ1-2
v_call: TRBV11-3
clone_size: NA
d_call: TRBD1
cdr3_nt: TGTGCCAGCAGTCTGACAGGGGGCTATGGCTACACCTTC
cdr3_aa: CASSLTGGYGYTF

j_call: TRBJ2-1
v_call: TRBV19
clone_size: NA
d_call: TRBD2
cdr3_nt: TGTGCCAGCCTTCCGGGGGGGCCGGTCTATGAGCAGTTCTTC
cdr3_aa: CASLPGGPVYEQFF

j_call: TRBJ2-1
v_call: TRBV28
clone_size: NA
d_call: TRBD1
cdr3_nt: TGTGCCAGCAGTGAGGTCGGACAGGGGTACAATGAGCAGTTCTTC
cdr3_aa: CASSEVGQGYNEQFF

j_call: TRBJ2-7
v_call: TRBV5-1
clone_size: NA
d_call: NA
cdr3_nt: TGCGCCAGCAGCTTGGAAGAGGGGGACGGCTACGAGCAGTACTTC
cdr3_aa: CASSLEEGDGYEQYF

j_call: TRBJ1-2
v_call: TRBV6-4
clone_size: NA
d_call: NA
cdr3_nt: TGTGCCAGCAGTGCAGGCCAGGGCTATGGCTACACCTTC
cdr3_aa: CASSAGQGYGYTF

j_call: TRBJ2-7
v_call: TRBV7-8
clone_size: NA
d_call: NA
cdr3_nt: TGTGCCAGCAGCACCTGGCGGGGAATATACGAGCAGTACTTC
cdr3_aa: CASSTWRGIYEQYF

j_call: TRBJ2-2
v_call: TRBV27
clone_size: NA
d_call: TRBD1
cdr3_nt: TGTGCCAGCAGTTTATTAGGGACAGGGGAGCACACCGGGGAGCTGTTTTTT
cdr3_aa: CASSLLGTGEHTGELFF

j_call: TRBJ1-2
v_call: TRBV7-9
clone_size: few
d_call: TRBD1
cdr3_nt: TGTGCCAGCAGCGTACCCGGGACAGGGATAGCGAATGGCTACACCTTC
cdr3_aa: CASSVPGTGIANGYTF

j_call: TRBJ1-2
v_call: TRBV19
clone_size: NA
d_call: NA
cdr3_nt: TGTGCCGTAGTGGGAAATGGGGGGGGCTATGGCTACACCTTC
cdr3_aa: CAVVGNGGGYGYTF

j_call: TRBJ1-5
v_call: TRBV6-1
clone_size: NA
d_call: NA
cdr3_nt: TGTGCCAGCAGTGAATTAACGGGTCAGCCCCAGCATTTT
cdr3_aa: CASSELTGQPQHF

j_call: TRBJ1-1
v_call: TRBV2
clone_size: NA
d_call: NA
cdr3_nt: TGTGCCAGCAGTGAAGCGGGTGTCGGGGACACTGAAGCTTTCTTT
cdr3_aa: CASSEAGVGDTEAFF

j_call: TRBJ2-5
v_call: TRBV5-1
clone_size: NA
d_call: NA
cdr3_nt: TGCGCCAGCAGCCGCACGGGACTCCAAGAGACCCAGTACTTC
cdr3_aa: CASSRTGLQETQYF

j_call: TRBJ1-1
v_call: TRBV6-4
clone_size: NA
d_call: NA
cdr3_nt: TGTGCCAGCAGCCAATTTCAGGGGAACACTGAAGCTTTCTTT
cdr3_aa: CASSQFQGNTEAFF

j_call: TRBJ2-7
v_call: TRBV4-1
clone_size: NA
d_call: TRBD1
cdr3_nt: TGCGCCAGCAGCCAAGAGGTTTGGGACAGGGGGAACTACGAGCAGTACTTC
cdr3_aa: CASSQEVWDRGNYEQYF

j_call: TRBJ1-3
v_call: TRBV6-6
clone_size: NA
d_call: NA
cdr3_nt: TGTGCCAGCACGGGGAGGGACTCATACTCTGGAAACACCATATATTTT
cdr3_aa: CASTGRDSYSGNTIYF

j_call: TRBJ2-5
v_call: TRBV2
clone_size: NA
d_call: NA
cdr3_nt: TGTGCCAGCACTACAGGGTTACGGGAGACCCAGTACTTC
cdr3_aa: CASTTGLRETQYF

j_call: TRBJ2-1
v_call: TRBV7-9
clone_size: NA
d_call: NA
cdr3_nt: TGTGCCAGCAGCCCTCGCCCGAGCTCCTACAATGAGCAGTTCTTC
cdr3_aa: CASSPRPSSYNEQFF

j_call: TRBJ2-7
v_call: TRBV19
clone_size: NA
d_call: TRBD1
cdr3_nt: TGTGCCAGTAGTATAGGGTGGGACAGGAAAGGAGAGCAGTACTTC
cdr3_aa: CASSIGWDRKGEQYF

j_call: TRBJ1-2
v_call: TRBV5-1
clone_size: NA
d_call: TRBD1
cdr3_nt: TGCGCCAGCAGCTTGTTTTTGGGGCCCCGGGACAGGGGGCGCATTAACTATGGCTACACCTTC
cdr3_aa: CASSLFLGPRDRGRINYGYTF

j_call: TRBJ2-3
v_call: TRBV28
clone_size: once
d_call: TRBD2
cdr3_nt: TGTGCCAGCAGACCCAGCGGGGGGATTCGGGCCGCAGATACGCAGTATTTT
cdr3_aa: CASRPSGGIRAADTQYF

j_call: TRBJ2-2
v_call: TRBV6-1
clone_size: NA
d_call: NA
cdr3_nt: TGTGCCAGCAAGACGGGTAGTAACGGGGAGCTGTTTTTT
cdr3_aa: CASKTGSNGELFF

j_call: TRBJ2-3
v_call: TRBV7-2
clone_size: NA
d_call: TRBD2
cdr3_nt: TGTGCCAGCAGCTTAGGCGGCGGGGGGGCAGATACGCAGTATTTT
cdr3_aa: CASSLGGGGADTQYF

j_call: TRBJ1-5
v_call: TRBV6-1
clone_size: NA
d_call: TRBD1
cdr3_nt: TGTGCCAGCGCCCGGGGACAGGCGGATCAGCCCCAGCATTTT
cdr3_aa: CASARGQADQPQHF

j_call: TRBJ2-1
v_call: TRBV5-1
clone_size: NA
d_call: NA
cdr3_nt: TGCGCCAGCAGCTTGAGGACAGAGGGTGATGAGCAGTTCTTC
cdr3_aa: CASSLRTEGDEQFF

j_call: TRBJ1-2
v_call: TRBV28
clone_size: NA
d_call: NA
cdr3_nt: TGTGCCAGCAGTTTGACTAACAGGGTAGTCCCTGGCTACACCTTC
cdr3_aa: CASSLTNRVVPGYTF

j_call: TRBJ1-1
v_call: TRBV6-5
clone_size: NA
d_call: NA
cdr3_nt: TGTGCCAGCACCTCTCAGGGGCCGAACACTGAAGCTTTCTTT
cdr3_aa: CASTSQGPNTEAFF

j_call: TRBJ1-4
v_call: TRBV6-5
clone_size: NA
d_call: NA
cdr3_nt: TGTGCCAGCAGCCAAAGGAAGCGTAGCGAAAAACTGTTTTTT
cdr3_aa: CASSQRKRSEKLFF

j_call: TRBJ1-2
v_call: TRBV25-1
clone_size: NA
d_call: NA
cdr3_nt: TGTGCCAGCAGTGAGCGACAGACTGGCGGCTACACCTTC
cdr3_aa: CASSERQTGGYTF

j_call: TRBJ1-2
v_call: TRBV5-1
clone_size: once
d_call: NA
cdr3_nt: TGCGCCAGCAGCCCCACAGGGATCTATGGCTACACCTTC
cdr3_aa: CASSPTGIYGYTF

j_call: TRBJ1-3
v_call: TRBV4-1
clone_size: NA
d_call: NA
cdr3_nt: TGCGCCAGCAGCCATCTCGGGGGGGGAGAGGGGGCTGGAAACACCATATATTTT
cdr3_aa: CASSHLGGGEGAGNTIYF

j_call: TRBJ1-5
v_call: TRBV7-9
clone_size: once
d_call: NA
cdr3_nt: TGTGCCAGCAGCTTTGAGGGAGGGAGCAATCAGCCCCAGCATTTT
cdr3_aa: CASSFEGGSNQPQHF

j_call: TRBJ2-1
v_call: TRBV5-4
clone_size: NA
d_call: TRBD2
cdr3_nt: TGTGCCAGCAGCATGAGACTAGCGGGACAAAGCAGGGGCTCCTACAATGAGCAGTTCTTC
cdr3_aa: CASSMRLAGQSRGSYNEQFF

j_call: TRBJ1-4
v_call: TRBV28
clone_size: few
d_call: NA
cdr3_nt: TGTGCCAGCAGCCCCCCTGCGGGGAGGGAAAAACTGTTTTTT
cdr3_aa: CASSPPAGREKLFF

j_call: TRBJ1-1
v_call: TRBV5-6
clone_size: NA
d_call: TRBD1
cdr3_nt: TGTGCCAGCAGCGTGGGACAGGCCCAGACTGAAGCTTTCTTT
cdr3_aa: CASSVGQAQTEAFF